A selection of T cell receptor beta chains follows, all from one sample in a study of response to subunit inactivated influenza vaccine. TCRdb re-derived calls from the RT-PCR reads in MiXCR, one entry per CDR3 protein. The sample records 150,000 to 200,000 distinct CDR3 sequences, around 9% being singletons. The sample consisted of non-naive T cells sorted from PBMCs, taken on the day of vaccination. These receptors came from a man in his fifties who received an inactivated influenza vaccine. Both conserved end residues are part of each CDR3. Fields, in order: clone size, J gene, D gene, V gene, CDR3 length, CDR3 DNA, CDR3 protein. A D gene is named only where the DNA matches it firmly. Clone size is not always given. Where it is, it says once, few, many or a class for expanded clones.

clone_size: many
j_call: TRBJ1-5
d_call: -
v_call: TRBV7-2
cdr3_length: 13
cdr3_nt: TGTGCCAGCAGTCAACAGGAGAATCAGCCCCAGCATTTT
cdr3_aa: CASSQQENQPQHF

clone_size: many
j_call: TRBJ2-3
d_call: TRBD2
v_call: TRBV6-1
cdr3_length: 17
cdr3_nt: TGTGCCAGCAGGAGATCACTAGCGGGAGGAGGCACAGATACGCAGTATTTT
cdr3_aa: CASRRSLAGGGTDTQYF

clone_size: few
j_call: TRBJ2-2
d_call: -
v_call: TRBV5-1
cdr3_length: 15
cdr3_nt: TGCGCCAGCAGCTTGGCGCTAAGATCCACCGGGGAGCTGTTTTTT
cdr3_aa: CASSLALRSTGELFF

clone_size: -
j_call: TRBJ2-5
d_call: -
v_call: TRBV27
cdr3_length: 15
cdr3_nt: TGTGCCAGCAGTTATCGACCGGCAGGGGGGGAGACCCAGTACTTC
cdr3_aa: CASSYRPAGGETQYF

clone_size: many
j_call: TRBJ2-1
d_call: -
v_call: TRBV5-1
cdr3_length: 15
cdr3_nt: TGCGCCAGCAGCTTGAGGCAGGGGAGGGGCGATGAGCAGTTCTTC
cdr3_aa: CASSLRQGRGDEQFF

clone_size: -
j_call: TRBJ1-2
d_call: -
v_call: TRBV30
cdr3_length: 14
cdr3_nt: TGTGCCTGGGACCTCCCCTTGGGGCAGAGGGGCTACACCTTC
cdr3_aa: CAWDLPLGQRGYTF

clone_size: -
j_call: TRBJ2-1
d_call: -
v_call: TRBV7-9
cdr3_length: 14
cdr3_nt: TGTGCCAGCAGCTTCGTTCAGGGGAACAATGAGCAGTTCTTC
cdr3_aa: CASSFVQGNNEQFF

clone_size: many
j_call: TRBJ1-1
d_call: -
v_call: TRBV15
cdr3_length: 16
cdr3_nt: TGTGCCACCAGCAGAGATCAGGTGACAGTGAACACTGAAGCTTTCTTT
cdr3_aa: CATSRDQVTVNTEAFF

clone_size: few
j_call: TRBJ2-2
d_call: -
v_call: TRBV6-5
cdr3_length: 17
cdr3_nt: TGTGCCAGCAGTTACTCGCGTCAGCGGGTGCCCACCGGGGAGCTGTTTTTT
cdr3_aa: CASSYSRQRVPTGELFF

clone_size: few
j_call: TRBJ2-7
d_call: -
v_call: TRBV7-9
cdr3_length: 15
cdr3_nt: TGTGCCAGCAGCTTGGCGGGACGGACATCCTACGAGCAGTACTTC
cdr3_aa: CASSLAGRTSYEQYF

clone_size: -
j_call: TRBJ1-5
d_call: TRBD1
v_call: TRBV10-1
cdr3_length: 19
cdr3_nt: TGCGCCAGCAGTGAGAGCCGCCGGGACAGGGGGCCGAGCAATCAGCCCCAGCATTTT
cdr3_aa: CASSESRRDRGPSNQPQHF

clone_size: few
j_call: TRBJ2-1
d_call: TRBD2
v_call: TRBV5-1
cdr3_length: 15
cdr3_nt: TGCGCCAGCAGCCGGGGAGGGAATGACTACAATGAGCAGTTCTTC
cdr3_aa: CASSRGGNDYNEQFF

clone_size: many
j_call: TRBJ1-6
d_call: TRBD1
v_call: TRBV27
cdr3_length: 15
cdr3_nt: TGTGCCAGCAGGGGACAGGCGTTAGCGAATTCACCCCTCCACTTT
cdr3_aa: CASRGQALANSPLHF

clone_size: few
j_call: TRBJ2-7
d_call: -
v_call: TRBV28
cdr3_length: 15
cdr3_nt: TGTGCCAGCAGTTTGGCCTCGACTATGTTTTACGAGCAGTACTTC
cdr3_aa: CASSLASTMFYEQYF